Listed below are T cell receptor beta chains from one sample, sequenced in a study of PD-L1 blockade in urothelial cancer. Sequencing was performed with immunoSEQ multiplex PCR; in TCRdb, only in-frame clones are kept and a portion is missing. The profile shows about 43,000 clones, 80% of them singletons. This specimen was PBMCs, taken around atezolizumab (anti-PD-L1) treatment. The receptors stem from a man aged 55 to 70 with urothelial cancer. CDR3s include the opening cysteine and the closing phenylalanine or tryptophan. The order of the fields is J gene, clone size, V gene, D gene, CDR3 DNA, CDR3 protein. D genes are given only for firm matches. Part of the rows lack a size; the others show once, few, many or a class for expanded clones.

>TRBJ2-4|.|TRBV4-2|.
TGTGCCAGCAGCCAACCTACAGGGACCAAAAACATTCAGTACTTC
CASSQPTGTKNIQYF
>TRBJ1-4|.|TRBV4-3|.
TGCGCCAGCAGCCTGAGAGTGGGAGACGAAAAACTGTTTTTT
CASSLRVGDEKLFF
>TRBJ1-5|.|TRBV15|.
TGTGCCACCAGCAGTGAAGTGGGTGGGAGAAGCAATCAGCCCCAGCATTTT
CATSSEVGGRSNQPQHF
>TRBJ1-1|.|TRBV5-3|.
TGTGCCAGAAGCTTGGGCGTGCCCACTGAAGCTTTCTTT
CARSLGVPTEAFF
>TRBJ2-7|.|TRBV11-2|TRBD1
TGTGCCAGCAGCTTAGGTCAGGGGGCACCCTACGAGCAGTACTTC
CASSLGQGAPYEQYF
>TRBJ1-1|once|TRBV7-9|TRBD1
TGTGCCAGCAGCTTAGGACGGGGACAGGGACACATGAACACTGAAGCTTTCTTT
CASSLGRGQGHMNTEAFF
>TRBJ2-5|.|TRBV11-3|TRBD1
TGTGCCAGCAGCTTAGGATCCGGGACAGGGGGCGAGACCCAGTACTTC
CASSLGSGTGGETQYF
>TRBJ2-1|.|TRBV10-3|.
TGTGCCATCGGAGGCGGCAGCAATGAGCAGTTCTTC
CAIGGGSNEQFF
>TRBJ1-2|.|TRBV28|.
TGTGCCAGCAGTTTATTGGCAGGGTCCCACTATGGCTACACCTTC
CASSLLAGSHYGYTF
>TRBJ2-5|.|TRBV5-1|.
TGCGCCAGCAGCCCCCTTTACCAAGAGACCCAGTACTTC
CASSPLYQETQYF
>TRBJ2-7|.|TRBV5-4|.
TGTGCCAGCAGCTTTTGGGGGCTCGGCTCCTACGAGCAGTACTTC
CASSFWGLGSYEQYF
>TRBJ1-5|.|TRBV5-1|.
TGCGCCAGCAGCTGGGACAACAATCAGCCCCAGCATTTT
CASSWDNNQPQHF
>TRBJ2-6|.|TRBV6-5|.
TGTGCCAGCACCGAGGGCACGGGAGGGGCCAACGTCCTGACTTTC
CASTEGTGGANVLTF
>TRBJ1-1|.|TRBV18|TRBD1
TGTGCCAGCTCACTGGGGACAGTTGAAGCTTTCTTT
CASSLGTVEAFF
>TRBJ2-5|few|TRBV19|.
TGTGCCAGTAGTATAACGGAGGGAGAGACCCAGTACTTC
CASSITEGETQYF
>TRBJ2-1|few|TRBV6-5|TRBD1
TGTGCCAGCAGTTACGGGGCAGGGGGCAATGAGCAGTTCTTC
CASSYGAGGNEQFF
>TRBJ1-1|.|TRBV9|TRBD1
TGTGCCAGCAGCGCAGGACAGGCGAACACTGAAGCTTTCTTT
CASSAGQANTEAFF
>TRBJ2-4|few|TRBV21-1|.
TGTGCCAGCAGCAAAGCGTCGACGCAGGACAGTCCTCCGGGGCACATTCAGTACTTC
CASSKASTQDSPPGHIQYF
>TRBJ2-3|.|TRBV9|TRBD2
TGTGCCAGCAGCGTAGAATCGGGGACTAACACAGATACGCAGTATTTT
CASSVESGTNTDTQYF
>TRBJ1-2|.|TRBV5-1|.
TGCGCCAGCAGCTCGGACGGGAGTCTCTATGGCTACACCTTC
CASSSDGSLYGYTF
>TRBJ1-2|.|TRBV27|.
TGTGCCAGCAGTTACAGGACCGGCTATGGCTACACCTTC
CASSYRTGYGYTF
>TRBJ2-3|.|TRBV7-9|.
TGTGCCAGCAGCTTGGGCGGGGGCCCCACAGATACGCAGTATTTT
CASSLGGGPTDTQYF
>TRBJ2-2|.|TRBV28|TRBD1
TGTGCCAGCAGTTTCTCCGCCCCGGGACAGGGCGTCAGCACCGGGGAGCTGTTTTTT
CASSFSAPGQGVSTGELFF
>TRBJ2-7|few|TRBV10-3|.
TGTGCCATCAGGGGGGAGGTCGGACCCACCTACGAGCAGTACTTC
CAIRGEVGPTYEQYF
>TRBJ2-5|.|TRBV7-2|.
TGTGCCAGCAGCCCGGACTGGCTCGGGACCCAGTACTTC
CASSPDWLGTQYF
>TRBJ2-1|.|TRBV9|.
TGTGCCAGCAGCGTACAAGCGGGCTTTGGCGGAGGGGCCTACAATGAGCAGTTCTTC
CASSVQAGFGGGAYNEQFF
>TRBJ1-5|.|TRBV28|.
TGTGCCAGCAGGCAGGGGTTTAGCAATCAGCCCCAGCATTTT
CASRQGFSNQPQHF
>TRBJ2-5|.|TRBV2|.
TGTGCCAGCAGTGAAGCCATAGTACAAGAGACCCAGTACTTC
CASSEAIVQETQYF
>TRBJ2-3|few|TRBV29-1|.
TGCAGCGTCGAAAGGAGACGGGAGCACACAGATACGCAGTATTTT
CSVERRREHTDTQYF
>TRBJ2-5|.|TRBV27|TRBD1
TGTGCCAGCAGCCATAACAGGGGGCAAGAGACCCAGTACTTC
CASSHNRGQETQYF
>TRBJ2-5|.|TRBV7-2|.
TGTGCCAGCAGACCACAGACAGGGGAGGGGGAGACCCAGTACTTC
CASRPQTGEGETQYF